This T cell receptor (beta chain) was observed in a study of response to subunit inactivated influenza vaccine. Germline CDR1 and CDR2: LGHNA and YSLEER. The CDR3 consists of 13 residues. The germline V and J ends were trimmed by 1 base and 3 bases, with 6 bases remaining between them. TCRdb fed the RT-PCR reads into MiXCR, producing one record per CDR3 protein. The sample holds more than 400,000 distinct CDR3 sequences, about 7.2% seen once. This clonotype was recorded many times. Its antigen is as yet unknown. Study findings and constraints: Each seasonal influenza vaccination recruits few new T cells, the authors suggested.

Sequenced here: PBMCs from blood, sampled roughly 24 months after vaccination. The V call is TRBV4-3, the J call TRBJ1-1; no clear D. The receptor comes from a man between 50 and 75 years old who received an inactivated influenza vaccine. The CDR3 here is CASSQVRDTEAFF. The CDR3 nucleotides are TGCGCCAGCAGCCAAGTAAGGGACACTGAAGCTTTCTTT.